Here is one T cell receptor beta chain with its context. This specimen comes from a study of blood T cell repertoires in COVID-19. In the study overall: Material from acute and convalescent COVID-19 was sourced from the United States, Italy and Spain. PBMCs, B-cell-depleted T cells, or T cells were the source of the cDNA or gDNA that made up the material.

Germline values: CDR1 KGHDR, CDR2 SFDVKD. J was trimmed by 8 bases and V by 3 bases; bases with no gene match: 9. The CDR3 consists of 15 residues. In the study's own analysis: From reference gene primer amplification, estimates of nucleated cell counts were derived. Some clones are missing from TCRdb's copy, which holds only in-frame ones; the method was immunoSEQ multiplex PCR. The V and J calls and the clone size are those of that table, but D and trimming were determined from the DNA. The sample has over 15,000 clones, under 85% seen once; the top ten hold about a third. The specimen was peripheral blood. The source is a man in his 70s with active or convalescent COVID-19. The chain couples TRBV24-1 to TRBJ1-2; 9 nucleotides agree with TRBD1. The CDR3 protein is CATSDPGTGLAGYTF. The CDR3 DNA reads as TGTGCCACCAGTGATCCAGGGACAGGGCTTGCCGGCTACACCTTC.